This TCR beta chain was documented in a study of blood T cell repertoires in COVID-19. Study at large: From T cells, B-cell-depleted T cells, or PBMCs came the material, which was cDNA or gDNA.

Sequencing was performed with immunoSEQ multiplex PCR; in TCRdb, only in-frame clones are kept and a portion is missing. Among under 200,000 clones listed, 83% were seen once. V lost 5 bases to trimming and J lost 4 bases; unmatched junction nucleotides: 7. The CDR3 sequence is 15 residues long. CDR1 is MNHEY and CDR2 is SVGAGI in the germline V gene. This TCR came from a human donor in a cohort sampled during active COVID-19. The specimen was peripheral blood. V is TRBV6-5 and J is TRBJ1-1, with 10 bases that match TRBD1. The CDR3 coding sequence is TGTGCCAGCAGTAAGAGACAGGGGGCGAGCACTGAAGCTTTCTTT. Amino acid sequence: CASSKRQGASTEAFF.